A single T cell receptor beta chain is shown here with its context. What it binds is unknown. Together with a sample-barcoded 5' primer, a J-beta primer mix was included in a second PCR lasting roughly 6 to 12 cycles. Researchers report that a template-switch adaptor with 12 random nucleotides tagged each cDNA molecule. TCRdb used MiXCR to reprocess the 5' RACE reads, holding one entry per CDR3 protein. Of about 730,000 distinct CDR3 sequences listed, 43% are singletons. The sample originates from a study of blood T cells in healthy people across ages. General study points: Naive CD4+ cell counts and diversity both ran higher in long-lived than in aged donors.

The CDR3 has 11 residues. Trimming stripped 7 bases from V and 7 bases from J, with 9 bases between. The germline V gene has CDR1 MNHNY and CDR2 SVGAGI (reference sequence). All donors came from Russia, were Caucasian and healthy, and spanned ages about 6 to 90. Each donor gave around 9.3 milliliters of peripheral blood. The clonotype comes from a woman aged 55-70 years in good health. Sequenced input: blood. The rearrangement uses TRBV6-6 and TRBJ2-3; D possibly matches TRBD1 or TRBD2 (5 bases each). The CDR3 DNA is TGTGCCAGCATTAGGGGACATACGCAGTATTTT. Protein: CASIRGHTQYF.